This T cell receptor (beta chain) was identified in a study of CD8 T cells in Susac syndrome. Roughly 0.45 to 1 ug RNA was reverse transcribed with random hexamers. TCRdb redid the calling of the immunoSEQ multiplex PCR reads with MiXCR, one entry per CDR3 protein. The sample comprises about 83,000 distinct CDR3 sequences, 95% of which are singletons, and about 0.45% rests with the top ten. This CDR3 has 14 amino acids. Trimming took 6 bases from V and 5 from J, leaving 16 bases between them. TCR beta sequencing was performed on blood CD8+ and CD4+ T cells. The sequenced material came from CD8+ T cells from PBMCs. V gene TRBV12-3 or TRBV12-4 combines with J gene TRBJ1-2, with D unresolved. The sequence was obtained from a human donor with Susac syndrome. CDR3 DNA sequence: TGTGCCAGCAGCCTCTCCCTTAGGTGGTATGGCTACACCTTC. This gives the protein CASSLSLRWYGYTF.